The 22 T cell receptor beta chains below were found in one sample sequenced in a study of T cell responses to AZD1222 COVID-19 vaccine. The data were produced by immunoSEQ multiplex PCR, yet TCRdb's version contains in-frame clones alone and is incomplete. The data show 84,000 or so clones, with roughly nine tenths seen just once and less than 1.6% held by the top ten. This specimen was peripheral blood, taken on day 0 of AZD1222 vaccination. The receptors here all came from an adult in good health.

The J gene is TRBJ1-2, the V gene TRBV19; D is unclear. Germline-derived CDR1 and CDR2 are LNHDA and SQIVND (reference sequence). The CDR3 has 13 residues. V lost 3 bases, J lost 2 bases, and 7 bases lay in between. This CDR3 is CASSIPQNYGYTF. In nucleotides, the CDR3 is TGTGCCAGTAGTATCCCACAGAACTATGGCTACACCTTC. The complete variable domain, with remaining parts taken from reference TRBV19 and TRBJ1-2, reads DGGITQSPKYLFRKEGQNVTLSCEQNLNHDAMYWYRQDPGQGLRLIYYSQIVNDFQKGDIAEGYSVSREKKESFPLTVTSAQKNPTAFYLCASSIPQNYGYTFGSGTRLTVV.

This clone has only one observation. The chain uses TRBV5-1 and TRBJ2-3; no clear D. The CDR3 totals 14 residues. Trimming pared 0 bases from V and 2 bases from J, leaving 7 bases between. Germline V lookup: CDR1 SGHRS, CDR2 YFSETQ. CDR3 region: CASSLDGFTDTQYF. CDR3 nucleotides: TGCGCCAGCAGCTTGGACGGATTCACAGATACGCAGTATTTT.

The CDR3 DNA follows: TGTGCCAGCAGCCAACAGGGGGCTTACGGCTATGGCTACACCTTC. It encodes CASSQQGAYGYGYTF. The gene calls are TRBV6-6 and TRBJ1-2; 9 bases are shared with TRBD1. V lost 6 bases to trimming and J lost 4 bases; unmatched junction nucleotides: 9. This CDR3 has 15 residues. The germline V gene has CDR1 MNHNY and CDR2 SVGAGI (reference sequence).

This chain uses TRBV27 with TRBJ1-2; a weak D match, TRBD1 (5 bases). Germline assignment: CDR1 MNHEY and CDR2 SMNVEV (reference sequence). The CDR3 spans 14 residues. Deletions cut 0 bases from V and 4 bases from J, with 9 bases between. CDR3 loop: CASSLSTDGYGYTF. CDR3 in DNA: TGTGCCAGCAGTTTATCGACAGACGGCTATGGCTACACCTTC.

The chain couples TRBV12-3 or TRBV12-4 to TRBJ2-2; D gene unclear. V lost 3 bases and J 6 bases, leaving 8 bases between the germline ends. The CDR3 is 13 residues long. The CDR3 DNA reads as TGTGCCAGCAGTTTTGGTGGATCCGGGGAGCTGTTTTTT. Residues: CASSFGGSGELFF.

The gene calls are TRBV29-1 and TRBJ1-5; TRBD1 might be the D (5 bases). Per germline, CDR1 SQVTM and CDR2 ANQGSEA. The CDR3 runs 13 residues. Trimming pared 6 bases from V and 7 bases from J, leaving 16 bases between. The CDR3 DNA is TGCAGCGTGACACAGGAGCCCATGCAGCCCCAGCATTTT. Protein sequence: CSVTQEPMQPQHF.

The chain has TRBV11-3 and TRBJ2-1; possible D gene TRBD2, 5 bases. The CDR3 sequence is 15 residues long. V was cut by 3 bases and J by 6 bases, with 15 bases left in between. Germline CDR1 reads SGHNT; CDR2 reads YENEEA. The CDR3, as DNA: TGTGCCAGCAGCTTTGGTTCGGCGGAGGCCAATGAGCAGTTCTTC. Residues: CASSFGSAEANEQFF.

J is TRBJ1-1 and V is TRBV5-8, with unresolved D. The V gene's germline CDR1 is SGHTS and CDR2 YDEGEE. V was shortened by 2 bases and J by 10 bases, with 12 bases between the two germline ends. This CDR3 spans 12 amino acids. CDR3 in amino acids: CASSLLERVAFF. The CDR3 coding sequence is TGTGCCAGCAGCTTATTGGAAAGGGTAGCTTTCTTT.

The chain joins TRBV6-5 to TRBJ1-3; TRBD1 matches 8 bases. With 6 bases clipped from V and 0 bases from J, the junction kept 1 base outside the gene matches. Germline values: CDR1 MNHEY, CDR2 SVGAGI. The CDR3 runs 14 residues. DNA of the CDR3: TGTGCCAGCAGGGGACAGGACTCTGGAAACACCATATATTTT. As protein: CASRGQDSGNTIYF.

This chain links TRBV19 with TRBJ1-2; unclear D gene. The CDR3 contains 12 residues. Trimming shortened V by 1 base and J by 7 bases, and 7 bases separated the two germline ends. Germline CDR1 LNHDA, CDR2 SQIVND (reference sequence). This CDR3 reads CASSIAEVGYTF. As DNA, the CDR3 is TGTGCCAGTAGTATAGCCGAAGTTGGCTACACCTTC.

The rearrangement uses TRBV6-5 and TRBJ1-2; no firm D call. This CDR3 comprises 14 residues. Germline CDR1 reads MNHEY; CDR2 reads SVGAGI. With 7 bases removed from V and 1 base from J, the gap between germline ends came to 13 bases. CDR3 sequence (DNA): TGTGCCAGCACCCTTCCGGGGAATAACTATGGCTACACCTTC. Translating it yields CASTLPGNNYGYTF.

The chain links TRBV5-5 to TRBJ2-1; 10 bases map to TRBD1. The CDR3 is made up of 15 amino acids. Germline V CDR1 and CDR2: SGHKS, YYEKEE (reference sequence). Losses at the gene ends were 4 bases for V and 5 bases for J; bases not matched to a gene: 6. The CDR3 DNA sequence: TGTGCCAGCAGCCCCGGACAGGGGGTAGACAATGAGCAGTTCTTC. This sequence encodes CASSPGQGVDNEQFF.

This clone was seen just once. The sample carries other DNA sequences with the same CDR3. The chain joins TRBV12-3 or TRBV12-4 to TRBJ1-5; D is uncertain. The V and J ends lost 1 base and 5 bases respectively, with 6 bases between them. The CDR3 is 13 residues long. The CDR3 DNA is TGTGCCAGCAGTTTAGGGTGGGATCAGCCCCAGCATTTT. It is translated as CASSLGWDQPQHF.

The chain employs TRBV3-1 (or the pseudogene TRBV3-2) and TRBJ1-2; D might be TRBD1 (6 bases). The CDR3 is 13 residues long. The V and J ends lost 4 bases and 5 bases respectively, with 11 bases between them. The germline V gene has CDR1 LGHDT and CDR2 YNNKEL (reference sequence). The CDR3 coding sequence is TGTGCCAGCAGCCTCCACAGGGTTTATGGCTACACCTTC. Its translation is CASSLHRVYGYTF.

The J gene is TRBJ1-5, the V gene TRBV19, with D possibly matching TRBD1 (6 bases). Trimming left V 1 base short and J 7 bases short, with 11 bases between. The CDR3 is 14 residues long. Germline CDR1 LNHDA, CDR2 SQIVND (reference sequence). DNA for the CDR3: TGTGCCAGTAGTATAGGGGGGGCTCGGCAGCCCCAGCATTTT. The encoded protein is CASSIGGARQPQHF.

The chain links TRBV3-1 (or the pseudogene TRBV3-2) to TRBJ2-3, with D possibly matching TRBD1 (6 bases). Germline V CDR1 and CDR2: LGHDT, YNNKEL (reference sequence). V was clipped by 4 bases and J by 8 bases, with 22 bases between them. CDR3 length: 16 residues. The CDR3 here is CASSPQRGSFSATQYF. The CDR3 DNA reads TGTGCCAGCAGCCCACAGAGGGGGAGTTTTTCTGCTACGCAGTATTTT.

The chain recombines TRBV21-1 with TRBJ1-1; TRBD1, the table's D call, was not compared with the DNA. TRBV21-1 is an annotated pseudogene. This CDR3 has 12 amino acids. The chain's CDR3 is CATSGTGAEAFF. DNA of the CDR3: TGTGCCACTTCCGGGACAGGGGCTGAAGCTTTCTTT.

The chain carries TRBV24-1 and TRBJ2-1; unclear D gene. Trimming cost V 3 bases and J 6 bases, with 8 bases left between them. CDR3 length equals 13 residues. Per the germline V gene, CDR1 is KGHDR and CDR2 is SFDVKD. CDR3 nucleotides: TGTGCCACCAGTGATACGCCTGGCAATGAGCAGTTCTTC. Residues: CATSDTPGNEQFF.

This clone was seen once. The chain links TRBV7-2 to TRBJ1-1; no clear D. Germline CDR1 reads SGHTA; CDR2 reads FQGNSA. V was pared by 3 bases and J by 2 bases, with 7 bases between. The CDR3 spans 13 residues. The CDR3 DNA follows: TGTGCCAGCAGCTTTCAATTTAACACTGAAGCTTTCTTT. This encodes CASSFQFNTEAFF.

This clone came up once. The chain has TRBV10-2 and TRBJ1-2; the D gene is possibly TRBD1 (6 bases). V lost 2 bases, J lost 4 bases, and 20 bases lay in between. The CDR3 is 17 amino acids. Germline lookup yields CDR1 WSHSY and CDR2 SAAADI. The CDR3 here is CASSEPYTGQGSYGYTF. CDR3 DNA sequence: TGCGCCAGCAGTGAGCCCTATACCGGGCAGGGGAGCTATGGCTACACCTTC.

CDR3: CASSKGGGKNTEAFF. CDR3 nucleotide sequence: TGTGCCAGCAGCAAAGGTGGTGGGAAGAACACTGAAGCTTTCTTT. The chain recombines TRBV21-1 with TRBJ1-1. TRBV21-1 is a pseudogene. The CDR3 is made up of 15 amino acids.

The chain has TRBV6-5 and TRBJ1-2; 7 bases are a match to TRBD1. The germline V gene encodes CDR1 MNHEY and CDR2 SVGAGI. V lost 6 bases and J lost 5; bases outside the gene matches: 9. CDR3 size: 14 residues. The CDR3 DNA reads TGTGCCAGCAGGCCCGGAGGGGGCTTATATGGCTACACCTTC. Protein sequence: CASRPGGGLYGYTF.